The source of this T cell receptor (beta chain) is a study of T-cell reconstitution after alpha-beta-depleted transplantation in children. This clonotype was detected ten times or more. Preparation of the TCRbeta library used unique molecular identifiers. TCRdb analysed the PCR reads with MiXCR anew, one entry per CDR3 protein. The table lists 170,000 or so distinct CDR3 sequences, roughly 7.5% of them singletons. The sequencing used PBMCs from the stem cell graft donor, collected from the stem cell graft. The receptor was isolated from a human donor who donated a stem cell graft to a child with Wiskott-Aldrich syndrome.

The CDR3 DNA follows: TGCAGCTCCCGAAGCGGGACCGGCACAGATACGCAGTATTTT. This gives the protein CSSRSGTGTDTQYF. V usage is TRBV29-1 and J usage is TRBJ2-3, with 7 bases matching TRBD2. Per germline, CDR1 SQVTM and CDR2 ANQGSEA. This CDR3 comprises 14 residues. With V trimmed by 8 bases and J by 1 base, 9 bases remained unmatched.